This T cell receptor (beta chain) appears in the sequencing data of a study of memory CD4+ T cells and cytomegalovirus serostatus. In the authors' workflow: Out-of-frame sequences were removed, leaving about 2.2 million distinct TCRbeta sequences. The protocol was immunoSEQ multiplex PCR, while the TCRdb copy is restricted to in-frame clones and leaves out a portion. Clone size and V and J calls were adopted from that table, with D and trimming inferred from the DNA. The sample lists 35,000 to 55,000 clones, over 65% occurring once. The sort gate was single viable CD3+CD4+CD8-CD45RO+ cells for memory CD4+ T cells. The CDR3 is 9 amino acids. V lost 10 bases and J 6 bases, leaving 5 bases between the germline ends. From germline, CDR1 is SGHRS and CDR2 YFSETQ.

The receptor was derived from an adult in good health and CMV-seronegative. Sequenced material: memory CD4+ T cells from blood. This chain joins TRBV5-1 and TRBJ1-3; D is uncertain. CDR3 region: CALLNTIYF. The CDR3 nucleotides are TGCGCCCTCCTAAACACCATATATTTT. The whole variable domain, remainder taken from reference TRBV5-1 and TRBJ1-3, is KAGVTQTPRYLIKTRGQQVTLSCSPISGHRSVSWYQQTPGQGLQFLFEYFSETQRNKGNFPGRFSGRQFSNSRSEMNVSTLELGDSALYLCALLNTIYFGEGSWLTVV.